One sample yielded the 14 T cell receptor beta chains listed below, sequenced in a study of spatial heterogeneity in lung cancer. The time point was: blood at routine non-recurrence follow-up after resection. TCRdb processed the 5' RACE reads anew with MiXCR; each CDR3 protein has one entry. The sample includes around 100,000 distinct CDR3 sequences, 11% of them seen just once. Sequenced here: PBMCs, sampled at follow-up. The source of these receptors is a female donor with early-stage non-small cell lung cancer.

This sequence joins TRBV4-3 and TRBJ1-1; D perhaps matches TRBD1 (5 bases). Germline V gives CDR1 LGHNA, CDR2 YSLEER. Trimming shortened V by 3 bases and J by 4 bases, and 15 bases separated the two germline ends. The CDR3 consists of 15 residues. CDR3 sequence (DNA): TGCGCCAGCAGCCACGATTACACCGGGGGCACTGAAGCTTTCTTT. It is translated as CASSHDYTGGTEAFF.

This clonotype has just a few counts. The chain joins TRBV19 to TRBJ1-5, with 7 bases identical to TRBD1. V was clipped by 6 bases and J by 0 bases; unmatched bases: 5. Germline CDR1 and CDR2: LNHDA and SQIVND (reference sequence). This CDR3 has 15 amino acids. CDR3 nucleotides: TGTGCCAGTAGCCTTACAGGGGTTAGCAATCAGCCCCAGCATTTT. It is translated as CASSLTGVSNQPQHF. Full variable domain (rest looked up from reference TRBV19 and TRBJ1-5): DGGITQSPKYLFRKEGQNVTLSCEQNLNHDAMYWYRQDPGQGLRLIYYSQIVNDFQKGDIAEGYSVSREKKESFPLTVTSAQKNPTAFYLCASSLTGVSNQPQHFGDGTRLSIL.

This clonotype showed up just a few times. The CDR3 nucleotides are TGTGCCAGCAGTTACGCGGGGACAGGACTTGACGGAAACATTCAGTACTTC. It codes for CASSYAGTGLDGNIQYF. The rearrangement uses TRBV6-2 or TRBV6-3 and TRBJ2-4; 8 positions agree with TRBD1. The CDR3 sequence is 17 residues long. The V gene's germline CDR1 is MNHEY and CDR2 SVGEGT. J was trimmed by 6 bases and V by 2 bases; bases with no gene match: 12.

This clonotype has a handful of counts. CDR3: CASSLLGQRQETQYF. The CDR3 coding sequence is TGCGCCAGCAGCTTGCTGGGACAGCGTCAAGAGACCCAGTACTTC. The chain links TRBV5-1 to TRBJ2-5; 7 nucleotides line up with TRBD1. This CDR3 spans 15 amino acids. V lost 1 base, J lost 2 bases, and 5 bases stayed unmatched. The V gene's germline CDR1 is SGHRS and CDR2 YFSETQ.

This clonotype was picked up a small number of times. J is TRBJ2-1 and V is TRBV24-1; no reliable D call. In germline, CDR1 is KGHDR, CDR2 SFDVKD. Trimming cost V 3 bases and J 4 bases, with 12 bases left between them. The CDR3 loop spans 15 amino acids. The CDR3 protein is CATSDAESFYNEQFF. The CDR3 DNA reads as TGTGCCACCAGTGATGCGGAATCCTTTTACAATGAGCAGTTCTTC.

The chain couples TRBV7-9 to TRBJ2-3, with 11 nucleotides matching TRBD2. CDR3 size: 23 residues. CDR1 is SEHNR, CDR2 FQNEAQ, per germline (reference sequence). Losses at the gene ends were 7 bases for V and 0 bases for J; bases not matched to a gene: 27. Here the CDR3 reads CASNPTMGLAGGSWQSSTDTQYF. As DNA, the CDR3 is TGTGCCAGCAACCCAACCATGGGGCTAGCGGGAGGATCGTGGCAATCTAGCACAGATACGCAGTATTTT.

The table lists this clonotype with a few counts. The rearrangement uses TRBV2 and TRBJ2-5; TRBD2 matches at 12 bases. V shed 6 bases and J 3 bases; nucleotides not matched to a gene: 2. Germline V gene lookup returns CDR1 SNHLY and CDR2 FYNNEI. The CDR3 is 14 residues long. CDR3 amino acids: CASSTSGRKETQYF. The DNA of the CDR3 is TGTGCCAGCAGCACTAGCGGGAGGAAAGAGACCCAGTACTTC.

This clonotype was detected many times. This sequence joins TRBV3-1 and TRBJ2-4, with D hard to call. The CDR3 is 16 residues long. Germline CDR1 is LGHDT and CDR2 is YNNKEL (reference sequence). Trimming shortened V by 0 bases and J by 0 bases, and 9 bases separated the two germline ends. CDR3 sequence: CASSQDGRTAKNIQYF. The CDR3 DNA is TGTGCCAGCAGCCAAGATGGGCGGACAGCCAAAAACATTCAGTACTTC.

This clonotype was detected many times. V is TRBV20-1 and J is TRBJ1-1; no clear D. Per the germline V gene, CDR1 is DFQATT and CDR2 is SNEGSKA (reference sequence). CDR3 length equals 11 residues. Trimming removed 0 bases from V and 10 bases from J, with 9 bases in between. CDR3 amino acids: CSARDSRGAFF. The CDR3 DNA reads TGCAGTGCTAGAGACAGCCGCGGAGCTTTCTTT.

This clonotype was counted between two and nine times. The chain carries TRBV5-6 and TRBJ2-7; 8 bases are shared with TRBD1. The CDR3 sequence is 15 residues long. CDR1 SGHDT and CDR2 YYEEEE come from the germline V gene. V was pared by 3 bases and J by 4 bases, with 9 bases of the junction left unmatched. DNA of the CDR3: TGTGCCAGCAGCTCGGACAGGGCGTTGCTATACGAGCAGTACGTC. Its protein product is CASSSDRALLYEQYV.

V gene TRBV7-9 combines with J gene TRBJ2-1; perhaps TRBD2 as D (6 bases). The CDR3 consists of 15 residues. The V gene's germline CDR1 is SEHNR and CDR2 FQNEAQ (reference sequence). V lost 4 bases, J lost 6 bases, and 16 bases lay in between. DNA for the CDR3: TGTGCCAGCAGCTCTAATTCGGGACTCTCCAATGAGCAGTTCTTC. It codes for CASSSNSGLSNEQFF.

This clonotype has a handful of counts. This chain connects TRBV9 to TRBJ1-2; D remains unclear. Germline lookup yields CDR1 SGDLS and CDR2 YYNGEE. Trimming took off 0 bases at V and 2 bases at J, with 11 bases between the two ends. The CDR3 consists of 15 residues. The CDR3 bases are TGTGCCAGCAGCGTAGAACCAGGCGCCAACTATGGCTACACCTTC. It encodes CASSVEPGANYGYTF.

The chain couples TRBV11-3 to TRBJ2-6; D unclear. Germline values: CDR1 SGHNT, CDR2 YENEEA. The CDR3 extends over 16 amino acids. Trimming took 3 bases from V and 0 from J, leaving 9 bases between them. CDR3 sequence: CASSFGVSSGANVLTF. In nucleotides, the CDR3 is TGTGCCAGCAGCTTCGGCGTAAGCTCTGGGGCCAACGTCCTGACTTTC. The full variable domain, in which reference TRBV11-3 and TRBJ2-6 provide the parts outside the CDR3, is EAGVVQSPRYKIIEKKQPVAFWCNPISGHNTLYWYLQNLGQGPELLIRYENEEAVDDSQLPKDRFSAERLKGVDSTLKIQPAELGDSAVYLCASSFGVSSGANVLTFGAGSRLTVL.

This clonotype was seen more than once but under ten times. The CDR3 loop reads CASSGDLLRNQPQHF. The CDR3 DNA reads as TGTGCCAGCAGCGGGGACCTTCTACGCAATCAGCCCCAGCATTTT. This chain links TRBV9 with TRBJ1-5, with a tentative D call TRBD1 (5 bases). The V end lost 3 bases, the J end lost 2 bases, and 12 bases lay between the germline ends. CDR3 size: 15 residues. The germline V gene encodes CDR1 SGDLS and CDR2 YYNGEE.